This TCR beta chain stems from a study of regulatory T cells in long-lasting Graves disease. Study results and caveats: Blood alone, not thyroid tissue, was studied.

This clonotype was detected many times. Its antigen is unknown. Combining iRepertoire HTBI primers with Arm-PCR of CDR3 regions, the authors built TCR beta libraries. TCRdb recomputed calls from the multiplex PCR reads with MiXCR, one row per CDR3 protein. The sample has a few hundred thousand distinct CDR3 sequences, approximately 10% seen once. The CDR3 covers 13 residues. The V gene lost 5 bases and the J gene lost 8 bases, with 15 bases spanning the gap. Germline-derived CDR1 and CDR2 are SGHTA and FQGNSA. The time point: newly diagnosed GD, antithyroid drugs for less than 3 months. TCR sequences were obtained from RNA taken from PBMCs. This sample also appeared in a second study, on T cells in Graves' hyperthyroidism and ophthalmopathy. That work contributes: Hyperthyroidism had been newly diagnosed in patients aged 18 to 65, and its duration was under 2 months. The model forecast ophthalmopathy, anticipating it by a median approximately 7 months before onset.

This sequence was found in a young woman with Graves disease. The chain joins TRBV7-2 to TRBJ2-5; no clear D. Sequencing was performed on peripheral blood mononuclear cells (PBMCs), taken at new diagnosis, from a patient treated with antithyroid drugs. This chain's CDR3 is CASSPGRRETQYF. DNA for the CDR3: TGTGCCAGCAGCCCTGGGCGTCGAGAAACCCAGTACTTC.